The TCR beta chain described here comes from a study of T cell repertoires in aging, cancer and after chemotherapy. Study at large: Donors were grouped into six age bands spanning 30 or younger through 70 or older.

Rearranged V-D-J TRB sequences were amplified with a mixed TRB-A/B primer pool. One entry per CDR3 protein, called by TCRdb with MiXCR from the multiplex PCR reads. This sample has under 9,000 distinct CDR3 sequences, with approximately 25% found just once. Study findings and constraints: In each cancer cohort, median generation probability increased across chemotherapy, suggesting thymic output rebounded.

Losses at the gene ends were 0 bases for V and 7 bases for J; bases not matched to a gene: 14. The CDR3 loop spans 16 amino acids. The germline V gene encodes CDR1 DFQATT and CDR2 SNEGSKA (reference sequence). Peripheral blood genomic DNA, not sorted cells or RNA, was the template. Turning to this clonotype: Its specificity is not known.

The sequenced sample consisted of blood. V gene TRBV20-1 combines with J gene TRBJ2-7, with 8 bases lining up with TRBD2. This clonotype was sampled from a human donor with a blood cancer. Here the CDR3 DNA reads TGCAGTGCTAGAGATCAACTAGCGGAGTTCATAATGGAGCAGTACTTC. Amino acids: CSARDQLAEFIMEQYF.